The 11 T cell receptor beta chains below come from one sample, sequenced in a study of blood T cell repertoires in COVID-19. Measured with immunoSEQ multiplex PCR; TCRdb has only the in-frame clones, and not every one. Altogether fewer than 300,000 clones are present, approximately 91% being singletons, with the ten largest covering just under 0.8%. Sequencing input: peripheral blood. These receptors were obtained from a woman aged 25 to 39 with acute or convalescent COVID-19.

This clone was picked up a small number of times. The rearrangement uses TRBV6-5 and TRBJ2-2, with 11 bases that match TRBD1. Trimming took 7 bases from V and 5 from J; bases not matched to a gene: 3. Per the germline V gene, CDR1 is MNHEY and CDR2 is SVGAGI. This CDR3 is built from 14 residues. DNA of the CDR3: TGTGCCAGCATGGACAGGGGGCGAACCGGGGAGCTGTTTTTT. Its protein product is CASMDRGRTGELFF.

This sequence joins TRBV19 and TRBJ1-5, with a tentative D call TRBD1 (5 bases). The V gene's germline CDR1 is LNHDA and CDR2 SQIVND (reference sequence). The CDR3 loop spans 16 amino acids. Here the CDR3 reads CATSGNRVYSNQPQHF. The CDR3, as DNA: TGTGCTACTTCAGGGAATCGCGTCTATAGCAATCAGCCCCAGCATTTT.

This chain connects TRBV7-2 to TRBJ2-4; D possibly corresponds to TRBD2 (7 bases). The CDR3 totals 16 residues. V was cut by 0 bases and J by 0 bases, with 9 bases left in between. Germline V CDR1 and CDR2: SGHTA, FQGNSA. As DNA, the CDR3 is TGTGCCAGCAGCTTAGCGGGGGGGCTAGCCAAAAACATTCAGTACTTC. Amino acid sequence: CASSLAGGLAKNIQYF. Variable domain in full (rest from reference TRBV7-2 and TRBJ2-4): GAGVSQSPSNKVTEKGKDVELRCDPISGHTALYWYRQSLGQGLEFLIYFQGNSAPDKSGLPSDRFSAERTGGSVSTLTIQRTQQEDSAVYLCASSLAGGLAKNIQYFGAGTRLSVL.

The chain links TRBV19 to TRBJ2-5, with 9 bases matching TRBD2. The junction had 4 bases not matched to a gene; V was cut back by 5 bases and J by 3 bases. Germline V gene data show CDR1 as LNHDA and CDR2 as SQIVND (reference sequence). The CDR3 is 14 residues long. The CDR3 DNA is TGTGCCAGTAGTGCTAGCGGGGCTAAAGAGACCCAGTACTTC. It translates to CASSASGAKETQYF.

The chain carries TRBV6-5 and TRBJ2-7; 11 positions match TRBD1. There are 15 residues in the CDR3. Germline loops: CDR1 MNHEY, CDR2 SVGAGI. V gave up 2 bases and J gave up 3 bases; unmatched junction bases: 3. The CDR3, as DNA: TGTGCCAGCAGTTACGGGGACAGGGGGATCTACGAGCAGTACTTC. Translated, it gives CASSYGDRGIYEQYF.

The chain employs TRBV28 and TRBJ1-2; a weak D match, TRBD1 (5 bases). The length of the CDR3 is 16 residues. The V end was cut by 3 bases, the J end by 0 bases, with 14 bases between. CDR1 is MDHEN and CDR2 is SYDVKM in the germline V gene. The CDR3 DNA sequence: TGTGCCAGCAGTTTGCACAGGATCTTTTCTAACTATGGCTACACCTTC. This sequence encodes CASSLHRIFSNYGYTF.

This sequence joins TRBV6-5 and TRBJ1-2, with D possibly being TRBD1 (6 bases). The CDR3 is 14 residues long. The ends were cut back, 7 bases at V and 4 bases at J, with 16 bases in the middle. Germline assignment: CDR1 MNHEY and CDR2 SVGAGI. The CDR3 protein is CASTQGGGLYGYTF. The CDR3 coding sequence is TGTGCCAGCACTCAAGGGGGGGGCCTCTATGGCTACACCTTC.

The chain has TRBV9 and TRBJ2-1; D ambiguous. This CDR3 has 14 residues. From germline, CDR1 is SGDLS and CDR2 YYNGEE. Trimming removed 0 bases at V and 7 bases at J, with 11 bases between. CDR3 sequence: CASSVGGSLNEQFF. The CDR3 DNA reads TGTGCCAGCAGCGTAGGCGGTAGCCTGAATGAGCAGTTCTTC.

The chain joins TRBV11-3 to TRBJ2-7; D is undetermined. CDR1 is SGHNT and CDR2 is YENEEA in the germline V gene. This CDR3 is 14 amino acids long. With 1 base removed from V and 2 bases from J, the gap between germline ends came to 9 bases. The DNA for the CDR3 is TGTGCCAGCAGCTTAGGAACGGGTACCTACGAGCAGTACTTC. Protein: CASSLGTGTYEQYF.

The chain combines TRBV7-2 with TRBJ1-5, with D maybe TRBD1 (5 bases). Trimming left V 1 base short and J 0 bases short, with 7 bases between. CDR1 SGHTA and CDR2 FQGNSA come from the germline V gene. The CDR3 extends over 15 amino acids. The chain's CDR3 is CASSLVQGSNQPQHF. CDR3 sequence (DNA): TGTGCCAGCAGCTTAGTTCAGGGTAGCAATCAGCCCCAGCATTTT. The full variable domain, completed using reference TRBV7-2 and TRBJ1-5, is GAGVSQSPSNKVTEKGKDVELRCDPISGHTALYWYRQSLGQGLEFLIYFQGNSAPDKSGLPSDRFSAERTGGSVSTLTIQRTQQEDSAVYLCASSLVQGSNQPQHFGDGTRLSIL.

V gene TRBV10-2 combines with J gene TRBJ2-2; D ambiguous. The germline V gene has CDR1 WSHSY and CDR2 SAAADI. The V and J ends lost 6 bases and 7 bases respectively, with 3 bases between them. CDR3 length: 10 residues. This chain's CDR3 is CASRSGELFF. In nucleotides, the CDR3 is TGCGCCAGCAGGAGCGGGGAGCTGTTTTTT.